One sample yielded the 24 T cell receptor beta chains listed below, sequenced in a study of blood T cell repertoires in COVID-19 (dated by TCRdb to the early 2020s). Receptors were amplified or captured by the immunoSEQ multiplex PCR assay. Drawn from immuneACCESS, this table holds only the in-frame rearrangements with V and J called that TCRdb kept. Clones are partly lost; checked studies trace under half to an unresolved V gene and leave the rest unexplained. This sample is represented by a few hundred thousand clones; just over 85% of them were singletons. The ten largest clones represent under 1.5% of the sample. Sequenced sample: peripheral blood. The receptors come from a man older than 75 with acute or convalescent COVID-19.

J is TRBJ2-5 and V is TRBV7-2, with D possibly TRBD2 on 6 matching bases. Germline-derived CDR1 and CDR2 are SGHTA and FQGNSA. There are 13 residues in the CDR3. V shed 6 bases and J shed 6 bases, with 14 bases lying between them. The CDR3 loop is CASSRDFAKTQYF. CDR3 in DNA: TGTGCCAGCAGTCGGGACTTTGCTAAGACCCAGTACTTC.

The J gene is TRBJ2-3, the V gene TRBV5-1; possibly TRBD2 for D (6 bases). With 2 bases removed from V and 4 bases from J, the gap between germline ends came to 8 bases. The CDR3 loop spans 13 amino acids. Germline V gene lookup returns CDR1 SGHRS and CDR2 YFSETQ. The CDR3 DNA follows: TGCGCCAGCAGCTTACCGGGGGCAGATACGCAGTATTTT. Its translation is CASSLPGADTQYF.

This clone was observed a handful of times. The CDR3 nucleotides read TGTGCCAGCAGCCTGGGACATCAAGAGACCCAGTACTTC. Translating it yields CASSLGHQETQYF. This chain links TRBV7-9 with TRBJ2-5, with D tentatively TRBD1 (6 bases). The V and J ends lost 5 bases and 2 bases respectively, with 9 bases between them. The CDR3 sequence is 13 residues long. CDR1 and CDR2 (germline): SEHNR, FQNEAQ (reference sequence).

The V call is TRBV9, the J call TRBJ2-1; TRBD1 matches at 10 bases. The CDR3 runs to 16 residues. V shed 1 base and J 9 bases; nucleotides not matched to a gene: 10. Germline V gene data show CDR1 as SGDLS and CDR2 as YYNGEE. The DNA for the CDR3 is TGTGCCAGCAGCGTAATTATAGGACAGGGGGTTGGTGAGCAGTTCTTC. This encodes CASSVIIGQGVGEQFF.

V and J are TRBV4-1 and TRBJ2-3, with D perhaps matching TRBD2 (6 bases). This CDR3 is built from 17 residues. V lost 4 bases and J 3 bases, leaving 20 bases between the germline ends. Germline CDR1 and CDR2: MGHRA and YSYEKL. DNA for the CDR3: TGCGCCAGCAGCCCGGGCGGGGCCAGCCTATTGACAGATACGCAGTATTTT. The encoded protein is CASSPGGASLLTDTQYF.

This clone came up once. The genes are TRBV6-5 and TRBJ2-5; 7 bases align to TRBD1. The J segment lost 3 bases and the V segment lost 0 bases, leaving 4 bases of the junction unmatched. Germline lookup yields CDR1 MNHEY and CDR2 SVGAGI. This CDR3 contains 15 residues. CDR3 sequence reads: CASSYSRQGEETQYF. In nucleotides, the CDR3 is TGTGCCAGCAGTTACTCCCGGCAGGGGGAAGAGACCCAGTACTTC.

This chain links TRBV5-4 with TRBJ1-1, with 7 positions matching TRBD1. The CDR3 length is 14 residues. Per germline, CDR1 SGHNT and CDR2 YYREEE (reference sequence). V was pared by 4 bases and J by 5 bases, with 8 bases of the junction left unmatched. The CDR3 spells CASSRDSQRTEAFF. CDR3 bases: TGTGCCAGCAGCCGGGACAGCCAACGAACTGAAGCTTTCTTT.

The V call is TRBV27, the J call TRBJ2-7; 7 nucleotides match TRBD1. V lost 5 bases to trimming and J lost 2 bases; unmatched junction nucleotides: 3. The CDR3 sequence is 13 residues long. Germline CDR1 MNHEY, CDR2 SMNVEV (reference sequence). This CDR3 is CASSRDSTYEQYF. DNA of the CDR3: TGTGCCAGCAGTCGGGACAGTACCTACGAGCAGTACTTC.

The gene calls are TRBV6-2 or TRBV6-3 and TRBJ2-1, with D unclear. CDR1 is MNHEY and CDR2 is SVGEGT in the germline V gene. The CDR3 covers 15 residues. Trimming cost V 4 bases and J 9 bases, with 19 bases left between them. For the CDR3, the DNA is TGTGCCAGCAGTTCCCCTCGGCTAGGAGTGCGTGAGCAGTTCTTC. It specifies CASSSPRLGVREQFF.

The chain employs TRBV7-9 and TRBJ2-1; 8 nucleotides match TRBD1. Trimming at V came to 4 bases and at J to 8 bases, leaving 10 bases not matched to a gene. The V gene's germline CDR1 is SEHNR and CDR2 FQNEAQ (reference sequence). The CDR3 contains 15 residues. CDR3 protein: CASSSAGQGYHEQFF. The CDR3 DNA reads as TGTGCCAGCAGCTCCGCCGGACAGGGTTACCATGAGCAGTTCTTC.

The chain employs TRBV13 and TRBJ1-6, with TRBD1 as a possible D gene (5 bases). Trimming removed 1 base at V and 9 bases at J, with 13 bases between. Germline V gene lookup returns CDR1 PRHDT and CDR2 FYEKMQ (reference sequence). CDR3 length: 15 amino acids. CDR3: CASSLATAGGSPLHF. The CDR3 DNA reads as TGTGCCAGCAGCTTAGCTACAGCGGGGGGTTCACCCCTCCACTTT.

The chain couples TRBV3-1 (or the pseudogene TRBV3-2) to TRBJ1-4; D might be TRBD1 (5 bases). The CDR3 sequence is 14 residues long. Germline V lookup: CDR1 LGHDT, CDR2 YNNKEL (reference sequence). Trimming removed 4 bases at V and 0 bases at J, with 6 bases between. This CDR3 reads CASSLGATNEKLFF. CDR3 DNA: TGTGCCAGCAGCCTAGGGGCAACTAATGAAAAACTGTTTTTT.

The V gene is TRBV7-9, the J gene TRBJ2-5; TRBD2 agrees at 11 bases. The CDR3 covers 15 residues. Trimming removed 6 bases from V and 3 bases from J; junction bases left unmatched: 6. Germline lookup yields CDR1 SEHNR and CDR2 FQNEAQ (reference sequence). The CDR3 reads CASSTRLAGKETQYF. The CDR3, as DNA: TGTGCCAGCAGTACCCGACTAGCGGGAAAAGAGACCCAGTACTTC.

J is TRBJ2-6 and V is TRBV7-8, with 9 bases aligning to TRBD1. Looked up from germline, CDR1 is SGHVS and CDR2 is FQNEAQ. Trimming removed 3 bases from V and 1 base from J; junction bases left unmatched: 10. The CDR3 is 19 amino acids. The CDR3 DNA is TGTGCCAGCAGCTTCGAGGAGGGACAGGGAGTTTCTGGGGCCAACGTCCTGACTTTC. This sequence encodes CASSFEEGQGVSGANVLTF.

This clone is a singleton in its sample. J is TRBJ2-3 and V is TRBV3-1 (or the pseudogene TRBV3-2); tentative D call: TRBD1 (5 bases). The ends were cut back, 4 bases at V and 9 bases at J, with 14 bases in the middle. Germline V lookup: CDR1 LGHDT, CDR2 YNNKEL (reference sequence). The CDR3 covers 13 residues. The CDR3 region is CASSRTDSRTQYF. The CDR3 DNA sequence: TGTGCCAGCAGCCGGACCGACAGTAGGACGCAGTATTTT.

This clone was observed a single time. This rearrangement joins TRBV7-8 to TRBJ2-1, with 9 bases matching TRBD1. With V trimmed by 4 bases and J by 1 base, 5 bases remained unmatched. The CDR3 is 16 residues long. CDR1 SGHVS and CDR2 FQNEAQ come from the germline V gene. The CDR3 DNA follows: TGTGCCAGCAGCTCCAGGACAGGGGCATCCTACAATGAGCAGTTCTTC. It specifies CASSSRTGASYNEQFF.

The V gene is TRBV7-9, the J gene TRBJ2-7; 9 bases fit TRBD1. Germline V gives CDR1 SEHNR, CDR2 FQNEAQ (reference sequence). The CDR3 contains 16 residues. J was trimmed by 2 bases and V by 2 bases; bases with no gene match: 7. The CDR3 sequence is CASSLYGTGTTYEQYF. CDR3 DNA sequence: TGTGCCAGCAGCTTATATGGGACAGGGACTACCTACGAGCAGTACTTC.

Here the CDR3 reads CSARVGDTQYF. The CDR3 DNA follows: TGCAGTGCTAGAGTCGGAGATACGCAGTATTTT. The chain couples TRBV20-1 to TRBJ2-3; D not resolved. Trimming took 1 base from V and 5 from J, leaving 4 bases between them. Per the germline V gene, CDR1 is DFQATT and CDR2 is SNEGSKA (reference sequence). The CDR3 runs 11 residues.

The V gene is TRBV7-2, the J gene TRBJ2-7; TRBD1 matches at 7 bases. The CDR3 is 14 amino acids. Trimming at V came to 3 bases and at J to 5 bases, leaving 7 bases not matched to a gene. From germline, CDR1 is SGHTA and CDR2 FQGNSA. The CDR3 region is CASSFRTGLDEQYF. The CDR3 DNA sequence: TGTGCCAGCAGCTTCCGGACAGGTCTCGACGAGCAGTACTTC.

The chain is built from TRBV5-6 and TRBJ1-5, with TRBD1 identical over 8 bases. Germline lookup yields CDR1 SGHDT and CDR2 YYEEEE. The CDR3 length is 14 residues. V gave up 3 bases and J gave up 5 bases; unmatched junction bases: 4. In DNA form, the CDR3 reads TGTGCCAGCAGCTCGAGGACAGGGTATCAGCCCCAGCATTTT. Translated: CASSSRTGYQPQHF.

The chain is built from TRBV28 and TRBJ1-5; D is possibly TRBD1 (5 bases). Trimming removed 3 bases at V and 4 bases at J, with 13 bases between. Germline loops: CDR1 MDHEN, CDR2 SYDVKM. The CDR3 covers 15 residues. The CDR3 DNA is TGTGCCAGCAGTTTCTTCGCGGCAGGGAATCAGCCCCAGCATTTT. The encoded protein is CASSFFAAGNQPQHF. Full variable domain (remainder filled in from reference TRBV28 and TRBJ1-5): DVKVTQSSRYLVKRTGEKVFLECVQDMDHENMFWYRQDPGLGLRLIYFSYDVKMKEKGDIPEGYSVSREKKERFSLILESASTNQTSMYLCASSFFAAGNQPQHFGDGTRLSIL.

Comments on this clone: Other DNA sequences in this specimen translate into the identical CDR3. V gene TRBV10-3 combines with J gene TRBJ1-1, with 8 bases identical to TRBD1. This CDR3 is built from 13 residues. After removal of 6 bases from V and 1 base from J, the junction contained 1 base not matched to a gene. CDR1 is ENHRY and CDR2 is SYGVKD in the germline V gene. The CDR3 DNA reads TGTGCCATCAGAGGGACAGGGAACACTGAAGCTTTCTTT. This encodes CAIRGTGNTEAFF.

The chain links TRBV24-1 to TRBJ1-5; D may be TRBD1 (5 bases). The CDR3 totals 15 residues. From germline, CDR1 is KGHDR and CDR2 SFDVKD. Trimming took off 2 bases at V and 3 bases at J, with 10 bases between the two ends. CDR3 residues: CATSDSRAPNQPQHF. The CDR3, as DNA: TGTGCCACCAGTGATTCCAGGGCCCCCAATCAGCCCCAGCATTTT.

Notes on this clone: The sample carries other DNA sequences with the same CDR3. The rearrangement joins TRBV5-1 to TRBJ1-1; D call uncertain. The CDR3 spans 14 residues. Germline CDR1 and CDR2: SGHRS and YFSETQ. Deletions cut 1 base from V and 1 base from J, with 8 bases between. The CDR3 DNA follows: TGCGCCAGCAGCTTGAACGGAGGGAACACTGAAGCTTTCTTT. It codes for CASSLNGGNTEAFF. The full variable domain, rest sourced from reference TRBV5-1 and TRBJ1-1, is KAGVTQTPRYLIKTRGQQVTLSCSPISGHRSVSWYQQTPGQGLQFLFEYFSETQRNKGNFPGRFSGRQFSNSRSEMNVSTLELGDSALYLCASSLNGGNTEAFFGQGTRLTVV.